Described below is a single T cell receptor (beta chain) sequence and its context. Germline trimming cut 5 bases from V and 2 bases from J; bases unmatched to any gene: 2. Germline lookup yields CDR1 LNHDA and CDR2 SQIVND (reference sequence). The CDR3 covers 14 residues. The sample is drawn from a study of cytomegalovirus exposure and HLA in healthy donors. Assay: immunoSEQ multiplex PCR; the TCRdb copy retains only in-frame clones and omits some. Among 65,000 or so clones listed, just over 90% were seen once. The specimen was PBMCs. This receptor was identified in a woman aged 18-30 years in good health and CMV-seronegative. The rearrangement links TRBV19 to TRBJ2-7; 11 nucleotides agree with TRBD2. The CDR3 DNA is TGTGCCAGTAGTCTAGCGGGAGGCCCCTACGAGCAGTACTTC. This gives the protein CASSLAGGPYEQYF.